Given below is one T cell receptor (beta chain) in context. A clone one base away is much larger, so this may be a read error. This sample is part of a study of low-dose radiotherapy and immunotherapy resistance in tumors. Study overall: It was 1 Gy per fraction every two weeks that Cohort 2 received, adding up to 13 Gy over 26 weeks. The regimen for patients comprised intravenous nivolumab 240 mg every two weeks plus intravenous ipilimumab 1 mg/kg every six weeks.

Time point denoted: before trial treatment. This CDR3 is built from 15 residues. Germline V gene lookup returns CDR1 LGHDT and CDR2 YNNKEL (reference sequence). V lost 0 bases, J lost 7 bases, and 13 bases lay in between. Alpha and beta chains were covered, as first-strand cDNA relied on TRAV- and TRBV-specific primers. The authors amplified TCRs for 20 to 25 PCR cycles with a constant-region primer and a V-primer adapter. Amplifying the isolated mRNA was done by in vitro transcription. One entry per CDR3 protein results from TCRdb running MiXCR on the reads. The sample lists 60,000 to 90,000 distinct CDR3 sequences, about a third occurring once.

The source material was PBMCs, sampled before treatment. This chain joins TRBV3-1 and TRBJ1-5; D is perhaps TRBD1 (6 bases). This sequence originates from a female donor with ovarian cancer. CDR3 in DNA: TGTGCCAGCAGCCAAGATTGGGGGGGGGGCCAGCCCCAGCATTTT. This encodes CASSQDWGGGQPQHF.